A selection of T cell receptor beta chains follows, all from one sample in a study of response to subunit inactivated influenza vaccine. TCRdb re-called the RT-PCR reads with MiXCR, one entry per CDR3 protein. The sample lists just over 300,000 distinct CDR3 sequences; 21% were seen once. The sample here was PBMCs from blood, taken about 20 months after vaccination. These TCRs come from a man aged 45 to 75 who received an inactivated influenza vaccine. Each CDR3 is given with its conserved first and last residue. D genes are given only for firm matches. Clone size is stated in some rows and not others, as once, few, many or a class when expanded.

TRBV5-4	NA	TRBJ1-4	NA	TGTGCCAGCAGCTTGGGCCGACCGGGACGGTCAAATGAAAAACTGTTTTTT	CASSLGRPGRSNEKLFF
TRBV6-1	few	TRBJ1-6	NA	TGTGCCAGCAGTGAATACGGAGGAAGTGATTCACCCCTCCACTTT	CASSEYGGSDSPLHF
TRBV20-1	NA	TRBJ2-5	NA	TGCAGTGCTAGGCTTCCTTCCGGGTTGGGCGAGACCCAGTACTTC	CSARLPSGLGETQYF
TRBV29-1	NA	TRBJ2-1	NA	TGCAGCGTTCCCGGTTCTTTCGGGGCCTCCAATGAGCAGTTCTTC	CSVPGSFGASNEQFF
TRBV7-2	NA	TRBJ2-7	TRBD1	TGTGCCAGCAGCGTCCGGACAGGGAGCGAGCAGTACTTC	CASSVRTGSEQYF
TRBV18	NA	TRBJ2-5	NA	TGTGCCAGCTCACCGTCCGTGCGTCAAGCGGGGACCCAGTACTTC	CASSPSVRQAGTQYF
TRBV7-2	few	TRBJ2-1	NA	TGTGCCAGCAGCTTGGGTTTCAATGAGCAGTTCTTC	CASSLGFNEQFF
TRBV6-2/TRBV6-3	many	TRBJ1-5	NA	TGTGCCAGCAGTTACTTTGGGGGACAGCCCCAGCATTTT	CASSYFGGQPQHF
TRBV19	NA	TRBJ1-5	NA	TGTGCCACCCGGCCCATAGCAAATCAGCCCCAGCATTTT	CATRPIANQPQHF
TRBV4-1	many	TRBJ1-3	NA	TGCGCCAGCAGCCAAGATCCCCGTGCGGACACCATATATTTT	CASSQDPRADTIYF
TRBV28	NA	TRBJ2-3	NA	TGTGCCAGCAGTTCCTTTTTTATGTCCAGCACAGATACGCAGTATTTT	CASSSFFMSSTDTQYF
TRBV24-1	NA	TRBJ2-1	TRBD1	TGTGCCACCAGTGATTCCCCCGGGACAGGGGACAATGAGCAGTTCTTC	CATSDSPGTGDNEQFF
TRBV7-9	many	TRBJ1-2	TRBD1	TGTGCCAGCGGACAGGGGGCTAACTATGGCTACACCTTC	CASGQGANYGYTF
TRBV29-1	few	TRBJ1-2	TRBD1	TGCAGCGATCGGACAGGGGGCTACGTGGGCTACACCTTC	CSDRTGGYVGYTF
TRBV20-1	many	TRBJ1-4	TRBD1	TGCAGTGCCGCTGGGACAGGCAATGAAAAACTGTTTTTT	CSAAGTGNEKLFF
TRBV28	few	TRBJ1-1	NA	TGTGCCAGCAGTTTGGCCCCTTATCGTCTCTCGGGCACTGAAGCTTTCTTT	CASSLAPYRLSGTEAFF
TRBV5-1	once	TRBJ2-1	NA	TGCGCCAGCAGCTTTGAGGGGGTCTACAATGAGCAGTTATTC	CASSFEGVYNEQLF
TRBV4-1	NA	TRBJ1-1	NA	TGCGCCAGCAGCATACGACCGAACACTAAAGCTTTCTTT	CASSIRPNTKAFF
TRBV19	NA	TRBJ2-7	NA	TGTGCCAGTAGTATCGGGGACGGCCCCTACGAGCAGTACTTC	CASSIGDGPYEQYF
TRBV12-3/TRBV12-4	NA	TRBJ2-1	NA	TGTGCCAGCAGTTTAACGCGGATCTACAATGAGCAGTTCTTC	CASSLTRIYNEQFF
TRBV4-3	NA	TRBJ1-4	TRBD1	TGCGCCAGCAGCCAGGGGGAATCCAGACAGGGACGTGAAAAACTGTTTTTT	CASSQGESRQGREKLFF
TRBV12-3/TRBV12-4	many	TRBJ1-5	NA	TGTGCCAGCACCACTTTGAGGGAACAGCCCCAGCATTTT	CASTTLREQPQHF
TRBV7-7	many	TRBJ2-5	NA	TGTGCTAGCAGCTTAGAGGTTTTGGAGACCCAGTACTTC	CASSLEVLETQYF
TRBV3-1	few	TRBJ2-5	TRBD2	TGTGCCAGCTATGATGGTAGCGGGAGTGAGACCCAGTACTTC	CASYDGSGSETQYF
TRBV20-1	few	TRBJ1-1	NA	TGCAGTGCCTCTAGGCACGACACTGAAGCTTTCTTT	CSASRHDTEAFF
TRBV6-1	NA	TRBJ2-1	NA	TGTGCCAGCGGGTCGGAGGGTATCTACAATGAGCAGTTCTTC	CASGSEGIYNEQFF
TRBV9	NA	TRBJ2-1	TRBD2	TGTGCCAGCAGGGGACTAGCGGGGGGTTCGGGTGAGCAGTTCTTC	CASRGLAGGSGEQFF
TRBV6-4	few	TRBJ1-5	TRBD1	TGTGCCAGCAGTAGGACAGGGGTAGATCAGCCCCAGCATTTT	CASSRTGVDQPQHF